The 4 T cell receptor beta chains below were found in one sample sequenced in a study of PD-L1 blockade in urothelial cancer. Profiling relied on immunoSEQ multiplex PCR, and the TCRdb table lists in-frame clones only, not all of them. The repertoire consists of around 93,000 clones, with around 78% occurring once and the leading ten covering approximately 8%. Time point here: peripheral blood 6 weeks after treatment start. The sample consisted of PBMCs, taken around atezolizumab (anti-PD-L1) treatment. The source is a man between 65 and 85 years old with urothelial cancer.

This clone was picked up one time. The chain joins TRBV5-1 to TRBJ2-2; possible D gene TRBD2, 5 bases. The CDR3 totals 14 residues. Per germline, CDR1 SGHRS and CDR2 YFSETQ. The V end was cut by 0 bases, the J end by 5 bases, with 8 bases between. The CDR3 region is CASSLGSGTGELFF. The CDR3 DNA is TGCGCCAGCAGCTTGGGATCGGGAACCGGGGAGCTGTTTTTT.

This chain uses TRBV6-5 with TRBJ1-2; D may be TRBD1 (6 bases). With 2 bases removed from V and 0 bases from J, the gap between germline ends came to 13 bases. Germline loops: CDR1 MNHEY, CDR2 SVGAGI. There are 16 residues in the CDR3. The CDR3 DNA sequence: TGTGCCAGCAGTTACGGAGGACAGCCTTCTAACTATGGCTACACCTTC. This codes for CASSYGGQPSNYGYTF.

CDR3 in DNA: TGTGCCAGCAGCTGGGACAGGGGGAGGATCAATAAAGAGACCCAGTACTTC. This encodes CASSWDRGRINKETQYF. This chain connects TRBV7-9 to TRBJ2-5, with TRBD1 matching over 11 bases. Germline values: CDR1 SEHNR, CDR2 FQNEAQ (reference sequence). This CDR3 comprises 17 residues. Unmatched junction bases numbered 10, after V lost 4 bases and J lost 3 bases.

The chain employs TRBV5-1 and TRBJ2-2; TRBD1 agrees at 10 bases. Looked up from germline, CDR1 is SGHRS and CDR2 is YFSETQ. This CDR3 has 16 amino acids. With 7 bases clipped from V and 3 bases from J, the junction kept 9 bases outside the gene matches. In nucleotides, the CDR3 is TGCGCCAGCGGTGTGACAGGGGGCGCGGACACCGGGGAGCTGTTTTTT. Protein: CASGVTGGADTGELFF.